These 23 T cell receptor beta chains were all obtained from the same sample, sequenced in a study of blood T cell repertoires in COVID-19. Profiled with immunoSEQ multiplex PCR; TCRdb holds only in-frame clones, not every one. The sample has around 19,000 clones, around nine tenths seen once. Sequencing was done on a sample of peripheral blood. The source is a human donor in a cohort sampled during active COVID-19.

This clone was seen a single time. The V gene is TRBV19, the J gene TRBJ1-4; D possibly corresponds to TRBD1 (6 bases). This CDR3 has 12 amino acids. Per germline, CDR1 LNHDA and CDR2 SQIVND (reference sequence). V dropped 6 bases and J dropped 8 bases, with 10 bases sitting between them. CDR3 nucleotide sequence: TGTGCCAGTAGGGACAGAAAAGAAAAACTGTTTTTT. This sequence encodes CASRDRKEKLFF.

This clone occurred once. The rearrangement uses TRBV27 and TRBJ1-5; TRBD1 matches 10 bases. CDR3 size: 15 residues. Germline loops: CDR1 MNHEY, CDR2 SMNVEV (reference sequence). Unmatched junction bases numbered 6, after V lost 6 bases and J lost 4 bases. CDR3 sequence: CASRRTGGGNQPQHF. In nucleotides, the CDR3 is TGTGCCAGCAGGAGGACAGGGGGAGGGAATCAGCCCCAGCATTTT.

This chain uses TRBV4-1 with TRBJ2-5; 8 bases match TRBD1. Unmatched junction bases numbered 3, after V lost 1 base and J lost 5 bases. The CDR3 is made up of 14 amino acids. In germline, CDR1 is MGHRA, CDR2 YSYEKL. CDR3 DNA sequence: TGCGCCAGCAGCCAAGGACAGGGGAGGGAGACCCAGTACTTC. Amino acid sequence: CASSQGQGRETQYF.

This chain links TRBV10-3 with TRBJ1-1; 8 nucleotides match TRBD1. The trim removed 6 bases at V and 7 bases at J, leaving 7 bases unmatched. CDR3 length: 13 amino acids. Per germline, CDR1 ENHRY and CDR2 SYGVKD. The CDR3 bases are TGTGCCATCAGCTCACAGGGGGAATTTGAAGCTTTCTTT. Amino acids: CAISSQGEFEAFF.

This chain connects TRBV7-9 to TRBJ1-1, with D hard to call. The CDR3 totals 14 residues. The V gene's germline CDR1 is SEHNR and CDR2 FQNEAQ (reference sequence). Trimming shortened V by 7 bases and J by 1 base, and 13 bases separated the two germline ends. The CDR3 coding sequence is TGTGCCAGCACGTTCGGACTGCGGAACACTGAAGCTTTCTTT. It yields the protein CASTFGLRNTEAFF. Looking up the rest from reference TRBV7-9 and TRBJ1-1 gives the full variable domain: DTGVSQNPRHKITKRGQNVTFRCDPISEHNRLYWYRQTLGQGPEFLTYFQNEAQLEKSRLLSDRFSAERPKGSFSTLEIQRTEQGDSAMYLCASTFGLRNTEAFFGQGTRLTVV.

CDR3 nucleotides: TGTGCCAGCAGCCGTGAGACTGGCACATACAATGAGCAGTTCTTC. This codes for CASSRETGTYNEQFF. The chain recombines TRBV7-3 with TRBJ2-1; D call uncertain. The CDR3 extends over 15 amino acids. Germline loops: CDR1 SGHTA, CDR2 FQGTGA. The germline V and J ends were trimmed by 5 bases and 4 bases, with 15 bases remaining between them.

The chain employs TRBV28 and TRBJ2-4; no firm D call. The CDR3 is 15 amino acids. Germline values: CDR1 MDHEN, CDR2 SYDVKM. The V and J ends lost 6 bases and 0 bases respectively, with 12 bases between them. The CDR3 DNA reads TGTGCCAGCAGGGCCGCGGAACTAGCCAAAAACATTCAGTACTTC. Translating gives CASRAAELAKNIQYF. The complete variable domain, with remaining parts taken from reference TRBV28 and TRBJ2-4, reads DVKVTQSSRYLVKRTGEKVFLECVQDMDHENMFWYRQDPGLGLRLIYFSYDVKMKEKGDIPEGYSVSREKKERFSLILESASTNQTSMYLCASRAAELAKNIQYFGAGTRLSVL.

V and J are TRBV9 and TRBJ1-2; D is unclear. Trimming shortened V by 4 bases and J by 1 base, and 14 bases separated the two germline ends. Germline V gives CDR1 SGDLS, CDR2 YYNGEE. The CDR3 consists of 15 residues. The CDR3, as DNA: TGTGCCAGCAGCTACGCCGGGAATCTTAACTATGGCTACACCTTC. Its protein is CASSYAGNLNYGYTF.

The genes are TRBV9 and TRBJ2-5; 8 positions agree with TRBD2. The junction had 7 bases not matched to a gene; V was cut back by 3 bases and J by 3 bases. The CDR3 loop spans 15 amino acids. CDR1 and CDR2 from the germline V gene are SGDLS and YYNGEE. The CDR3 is CASSGPGLGEETQYF. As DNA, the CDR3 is TGTGCCAGCAGCGGACCGGGACTAGGGGAAGAGACCCAGTACTTC.

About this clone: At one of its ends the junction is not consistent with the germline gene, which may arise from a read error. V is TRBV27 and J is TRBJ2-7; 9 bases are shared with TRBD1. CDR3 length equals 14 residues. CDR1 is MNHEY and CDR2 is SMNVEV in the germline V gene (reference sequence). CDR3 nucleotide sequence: TGTGCCAGCAGTTCCCGGGACAGGGTTTACGCGCAGTACTTC. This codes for CASSSRDRVYAQYF.

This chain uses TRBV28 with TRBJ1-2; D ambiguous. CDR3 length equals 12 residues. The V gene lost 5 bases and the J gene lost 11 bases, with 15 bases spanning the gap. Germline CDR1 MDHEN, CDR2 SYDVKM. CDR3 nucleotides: TGTGCCAGCAGTCCGGTCCCGGAGGCGTACACCTTC. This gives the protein CASSPVPEAYTF.

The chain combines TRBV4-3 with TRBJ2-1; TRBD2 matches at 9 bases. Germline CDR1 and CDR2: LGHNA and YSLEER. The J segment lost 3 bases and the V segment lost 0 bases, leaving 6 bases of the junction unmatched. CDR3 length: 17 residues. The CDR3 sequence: CASSQDLTSGFYNEQFF. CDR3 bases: TGCGCCAGCAGCCAAGATTTAACTAGCGGGTTCTACAATGAGCAGTTCTTC.

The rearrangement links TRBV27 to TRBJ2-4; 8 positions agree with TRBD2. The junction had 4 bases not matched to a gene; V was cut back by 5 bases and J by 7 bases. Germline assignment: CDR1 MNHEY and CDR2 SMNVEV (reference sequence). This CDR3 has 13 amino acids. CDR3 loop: CASSDGRANIQYF. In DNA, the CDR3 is TGTGCCAGCAGTGACGGGAGGGCGAACATTCAGTACTTC.

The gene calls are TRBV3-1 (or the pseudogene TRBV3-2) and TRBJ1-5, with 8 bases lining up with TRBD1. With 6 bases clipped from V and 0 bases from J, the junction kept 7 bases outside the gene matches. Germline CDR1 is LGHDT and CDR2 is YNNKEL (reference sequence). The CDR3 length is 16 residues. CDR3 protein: CASSNGDRYSNQPQHF. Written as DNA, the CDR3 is TGTGCCAGCAGTAACGGGGACAGGTATAGCAATCAGCCCCAGCATTTT.

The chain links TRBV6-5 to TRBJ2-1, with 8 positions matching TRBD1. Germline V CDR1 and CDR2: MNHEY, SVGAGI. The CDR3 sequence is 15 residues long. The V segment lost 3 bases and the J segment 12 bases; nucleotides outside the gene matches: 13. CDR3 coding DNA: TGTGCCAGCAGTTATGGTGGGAGGCCTGACAGGGGGCAGTTCTTC. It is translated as CASSYGGRPDRGQFF.

As DNA, the CDR3 is TGTGCCAGCAGCCCCGGGATCCAATCTGGGGAGCAGTACTTC. Protein product: CASSPGIQSGEQYF. The rearrangement links TRBV11-2 to TRBJ2-7, with TRBD2 as a possible D gene (5 bases). The CDR3 is made up of 14 amino acids. The V end was cut by 5 bases, the J end by 7 bases, with 18 bases between. Germline V gives CDR1 SGHAT, CDR2 FQNNGV.

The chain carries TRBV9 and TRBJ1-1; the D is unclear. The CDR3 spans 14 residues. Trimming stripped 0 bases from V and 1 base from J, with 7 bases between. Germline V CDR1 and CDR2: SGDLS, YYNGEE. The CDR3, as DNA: TGTGCCAGCAGCGTAGATTCTTCGAACACTGAAGCTTTCTTT. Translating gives CASSVDSSNTEAFF.

The CDR3 is CASSAASGQTGELFF. CDR3 in DNA: TGTGCCAGCAGCGCCGCTAGCGGACAAACCGGGGAGCTGTTTTTT. The chain combines TRBV7-6 with TRBJ2-2; TRBD2 aligns across 7 bases. V was pared by 5 bases and J by 5 bases, with 8 bases of the junction left unmatched. The germline gives CDR1 SGHVS, CDR2 FNYEAQ. The CDR3 extends over 15 amino acids. Drawing the rest from reference TRBV7-6 and TRBJ2-2, the complete variable domain is GAGVSQSPRYKVTKRGQDVALRCDPISGHVSLYWYRQALGQGPEFLTYFNYEAQQDKSGLPNDRFSAERPEGSISTLTIQRTEQRDSAMYRCASSAASGQTGELFFGEGSRLTVL.

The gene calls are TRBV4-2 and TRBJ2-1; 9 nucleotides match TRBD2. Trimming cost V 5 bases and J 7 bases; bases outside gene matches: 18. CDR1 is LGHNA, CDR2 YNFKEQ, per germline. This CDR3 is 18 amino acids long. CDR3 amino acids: CASSTTSGTAIFVNEQFF. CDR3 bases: TGTGCCAGCAGCACGACTAGCGGAACTGCCATATTCGTTAATGAGCAGTTCTTC.

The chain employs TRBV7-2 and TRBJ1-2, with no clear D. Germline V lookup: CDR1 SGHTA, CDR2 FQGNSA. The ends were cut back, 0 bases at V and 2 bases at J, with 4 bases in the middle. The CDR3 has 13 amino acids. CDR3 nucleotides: TGTGCCAGCAGCTTAGCGCAGAACTATGGCTACACCTTC. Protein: CASSLAQNYGYTF. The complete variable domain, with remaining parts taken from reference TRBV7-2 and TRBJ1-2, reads GAGVSQSPSNKVTEKGKDVELRCDPISGHTALYWYRQSLGQGLEFLIYFQGNSAPDKSGLPSDRFSAERTGGSVSTLTIQRTQQEDSAVYLCASSLAQNYGYTFGSGTRLTVV.

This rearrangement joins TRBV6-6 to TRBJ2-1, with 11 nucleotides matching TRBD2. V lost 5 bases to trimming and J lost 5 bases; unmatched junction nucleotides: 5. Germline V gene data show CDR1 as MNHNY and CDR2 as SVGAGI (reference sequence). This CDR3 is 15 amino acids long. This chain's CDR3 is CASSRPGLADNEQFF. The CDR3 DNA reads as TGTGCCAGCAGTCGTCCGGGACTAGCGGACAATGAGCAGTTCTTC.

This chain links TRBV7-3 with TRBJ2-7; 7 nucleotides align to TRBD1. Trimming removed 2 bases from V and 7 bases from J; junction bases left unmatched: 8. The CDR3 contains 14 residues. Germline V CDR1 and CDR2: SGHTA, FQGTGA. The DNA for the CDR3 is TGTGCCAGCAGCTTAGCGACAGGGACCGCGGAGCAGTACTTC. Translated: CASSLATGTAEQYF.

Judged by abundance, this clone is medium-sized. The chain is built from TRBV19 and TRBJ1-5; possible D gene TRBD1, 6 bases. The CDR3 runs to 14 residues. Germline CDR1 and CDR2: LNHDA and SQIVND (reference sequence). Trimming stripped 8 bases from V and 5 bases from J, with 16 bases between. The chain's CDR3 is CASHYPGGHQPQHF. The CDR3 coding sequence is TGTGCCAGTCATTACCCCGGGGGGCATCAGCCCCAGCATTTT.